This is a list of T cell receptor beta chains from one sample in a study of T cells in Graves' hyperthyroidism and ophthalmopathy. TCRdb re-called the multiplex PCR reads with MiXCR, one entry per CDR3 protein. Seen here are 90,000 to 120,000 distinct CDR3 sequences, approximately 15% observed once, and the top ten hold 42%. The sample taken for sequencing was blood. Receptors originate from a woman between 50 and 59 years old with Graves' hyperthyroidism. The CDR3 runs from the conserved cysteine through the conserved F or W. D genes are given only for firm matches. Some rows mark clone size as missing; the rest say once, few, many or name a class of expanded clone.

length,size,D,J,V,CDR3,DNA
14,-,-,TRBJ2-3,TRBV7-9,CASSLALGGDTQYF,TGTGCCAGCAGCTTAGCGCTGGGAGGAGATACGCAGTATTTT
15,many,-,TRBJ2-3,TRBV30,CAWSPSGLGADTQYF,TGTGCCTGGAGTCCCAGCGGCCTCGGGGCAGATACGCAGTATTTT
17,-,TRBD1,TRBJ2-5,TRBV9,CASSVGGGRGLVETQYF,TGTGCCAGCAGCGTAGGAGGGGGCAGGGGGCTCGTGGAGACCCAGTACTTC
14,many,-,TRBJ1-6,TRBV18,CASSPPASNSPLHF,TGTGCCAGCTCACCACCCGCATCCAATTCACCCCTCCACTTT
13,-,-,TRBJ1-6,TRBV7-9,CASSSQGNSPLHF,TGTGCCAGCAGCTCACAGGGTAATTCACCCCTCCACTTT
14,-,-,TRBJ1-2,TRBV9,CASTQGGSDYGYTF,TGTGCCAGCACACAGGGAGGTTCGGACTATGGCTACACCTTC
16,many,TRBD1,TRBJ1-1,TRBV29-1,CSVGGGTGTMNTEAFF,TGCAGCGTTGGGGGGGGGACAGGGACCATGAACACTGAAGCTTTCTTT
15,many,TRBD2,TRBJ2-1,TRBV20-1,CSARAGTSRNNEQFF,TGCAGTGCTAGAGCCGGGACTAGCAGAAACAATGAGCAGTTCTTC
15,many,-,TRBJ2-7,TRBV20-1,CSARDLPGSSYEQYF,TGCAGTGCTAGAGATTTGCCAGGTAGCTCCTACGAGCAGTACTTC
17,many,TRBD2,TRBJ2-1,TRBV11-2,CASSHYHLREGYNEQFF,TGTGCCAGCAGCCACTACCACTTGCGGGAGGGTTACAATGAGCAGTTCTTC
12,many,-,TRBJ2-5,TRBV27,CASSRNMETQYF,TGTGCCAGCAGTAGGAACATGGAGACCCAGTACTTC
18,-,TRBD1,TRBJ1-5,TRBV4-2,CASSARDRGTYSNQPQHF,TGTGCCAGCAGCGCCCGGGACAGGGGGACCTATAGCAATCAGCCCCAGCATTTT
12,few,-,TRBJ1-1,TRBV20-1,CSARGQPSGAFF,TGCAGTGCTAGAGGGCAGCCAAGTGGAGCTTTCTTT
15,-,TRBD2,TRBJ2-1,TRBV20-1,CSAPGTGTSYNEQFF,TGCAGTGCCCCCGGGACCGGGACTAGCTACAATGAGCAGTTCTTC
16,many,-,TRBJ2-3,TRBV20-1,CSARNPGLLTGDTQYF,TGCAGTGCTAGGAACCCGGGACTCCTGACTGGAGATACGCAGTATTTT
15,many,-,TRBJ1-1,TRBV7-8,CASSSLVSGNTEAFF,TGTGCCAGCAGCTCCCTTGTGTCGGGGAACACTGAAGCTTTCTTT
15,medium-sized,TRBD1,TRBJ1-1,TRBV20-1,CSALHRGLTHFGAFF,TGCAGTGCCCTTCACAGGGGTCTCACTCACTTCGGGGCTTTCTTT
13,few,TRBD1,TRBJ1-1,TRBV20-1,CSATGTVGTEAFF,TGCAGTGCCACCGGGACAGTAGGGACTGAAGCTTTCTTT
15,many,TRBD1,TRBJ2-1,TRBV6-1,CASSLGQPPHNEQFF,TGTGCCAGCAGCCTGGGACAGCCCCCCCACAATGAGCAGTTCTTC
12,many,-,TRBJ1-2,TRBV12-3/TRBV12-4,CASMGGSYGYTF,TGTGCCAGCATGGGCGGCTCCTATGGCTACACCTTC
14,many,-,TRBJ1-5,TRBV20-1,CSASRTVINQPQHF,TGCAGTGCTAGTAGGACGGTCATCAATCAGCCCCAGCATTTT
17,-,-,TRBJ2-3,TRBV6-1,CASSDVWSKTSTDTQYF,TGTGCCAGCAGTGACGTGTGGAGCAAGACTAGCACAGATACGCAGTATTTT
16,many,-,TRBJ2-3,TRBV30,CAWSVEGRPSTDTQYF,TGTGCCTGGAGTGTGGAGGGGAGACCTAGCACAGATACGCAGTATTTT
14,many,-,TRBJ2-3,TRBV5-1,CASSLEQLTDTQYF,TGCGCCAGCAGCTTGGAACAGCTTACAGATACGCAGTATTTT
12,few,-,TRBJ1-4,TRBV20-1,CSASNRGEKLFF,TGCAGTGCTAGCAACAGAGGTGAAAAACTGTTTTTT
14,many,-,TRBJ2-1,TRBV19,CASSIRSDLNEQFF,TGTGCCAGTAGTATTAGGTCAGACCTAAATGAGCAGTTCTTC